A selection of T cell receptor beta chains follows, all from one sample in a study of T cells after yellow fever vaccination. In TCRdb, the 5' RACE reads were re-called with MiXCR into one record per CDR3 protein. The repertoire includes approximately 170,000 distinct CDR3 sequences, approximately 11% of them detected once, and 30% to 45% sits in the top ten. Specimen: CD8+ T cells sorted from PBMCs, collected 15 days after the yellow fever booster vaccination. The receptors here all came from a man younger than 35 who received the YFV17D yellow fever vaccine. CDR3s include the opening cysteine and the closing phenylalanine or tryptophan. Each record gives: clone size, J gene, D gene, V gene, CDR3 protein, CDR3 DNA. A D gene is named only where the DNA matches it firmly. The size of a clone is reported for some rows only, either as once, few or many, or as a class for expanded clones.

few,TRBJ2-2,-,TRBV24-1,CATSDSLSAGELFF,TGTGCCACCAGTGATTCCCTCTCGGCCGGGGAGCTGTTTTTT
-,TRBJ2-5,TRBD2,TRBV29-1,CSVEDLSGGYQETQYF,TGCAGCGTTGAAGATCTAAGCGGGGGGTACCAAGAGACCCAGTACTTC
few,TRBJ1-2,-,TRBV7-9,CASSSTGGLLNYGYTF,TGTGCCAGCAGCTCCACCGGCGGACTTCTTAACTATGGCTACACCTTC
-,TRBJ2-1,-,TRBV11-3,CASSLSPSVYNEQFF,TGTGCCAGCAGCTTATCGCCTAGCGTCTACAATGAGCAGTTCTTC
-,TRBJ2-1,-,TRBV5-4,CASSLDLVGNEQFF,TGTGCCAGCAGCCTCGACCTCGTAGGCAATGAGCAGTTCTTC
few,TRBJ2-4,TRBD1,TRBV7-9,CASSPGTGEYF,TGTGCCAGCAGCCCGGGGACAGGGGAGTACTTC
-,TRBJ2-1,-,TRBV7-2,CASSLEPSPSYNEQFF,TGTGCCAGCAGCTTAGAACCCTCTCCCTCCTACAATGAGCAGTTCTTC
-,TRBJ2-2,-,TRBV27,CASSLGGHTGELFF,TGTGCCAGCAGTTTGGGGGGGCACACCGGGGAGCTGTTTTTT
few,TRBJ2-7,TRBD2,TRBV4-3,CASSQDLAGGRSSYEQYF,TGCGCCAGCAGCCAAGATCTAGCGGGGGGCAGGAGCTCCTACGAGCAGTACTTC
-,TRBJ1-1,-,TRBV6-6,CASQGFTEAFF,TGTGCCAGCCAGGGGTTCACTGAAGCTTTCTTT
-,TRBJ1-1,-,TRBV5-1,CASRAYRENTEAFF,TGCGCCAGCAGAGCCTACAGGGAAAACACTGAAGCTTTCTTT
many,TRBJ2-1,TRBD1,TRBV12-5,CASGSSTTGTDNEQFF,TGTGCTAGTGGTTCCTCAACAACCGGGACAGACAATGAGCAGTTCTTC
-,TRBJ2-7,-,TRBV27,CASSPLTGQRYYEQYF,TGTGCCAGCAGTCCCTTAACAGGGCAGAGATACTACGAGCAGTACTTC
few,TRBJ2-6,-,TRBV2,CASRGPWGARANVLTF,TGTGCCAGCAGGGGCCCATGGGGGGCAAGGGCCAACGTCCTGACTTTC
-,TRBJ1-1,-,TRBV7-9,CASSILFGRGTEAFF,TGTGCCAGCAGCATCCTCTTTGGGCGGGGTACTGAAGCTTTCTTT
-,TRBJ2-1,TRBD2,TRBV30,CAWILAGVNNEQFF,TGTGCCTGGATTCTAGCGGGGGTCAACAATGAGCAGTTCTTC
-,TRBJ2-5,-,TRBV4-1,CASSATGTAQETQYF,TGCGCCAGCAGCGCTACCGGGACTGCTCAAGAGACCCAGTACTTC
few,TRBJ2-3,TRBD2,TRBV7-2,CASSFGGGAADTQYF,TGTGCCAGCAGCTTCGGCGGGGGGGCAGCAGATACGCAGTATTTT
many,TRBJ1-1,TRBD1,TRBV9,CASSVSGTGSTEAFF,TGTGCCAGCAGCGTATCAGGGACAGGGAGCACTGAAGCTTTCTTT
-,TRBJ2-2,-,TRBV4-2,CASSPLFGELFF,TGTGCCAGCAGCCCCTTATTCGGGGAGCTGTTTTTT
few,TRBJ2-5,-,TRBV6-5,CASRNDLRVQYF,TGTGCCAGCAGGAACGACTTACGGGTCCAGTACTTC
few,TRBJ2-1,-,TRBV29-1,CSVEERRGSEFF,TGCAGCGTTGAAGAACGGAGGGGGTCCGAGTTCTTC
many,TRBJ2-3,-,TRBV6-4,CASSVTGGTDTQYF,TGTGCCAGCAGTGTAACGGGAGGCACAGATACGCAGTATTTT
-,TRBJ1-1,-,TRBV6-5,CASQGSGHTEAFF,TGTGCCAGCCAGGGTTCGGGGCACACTGAAGCTTTCTTT
few,TRBJ2-3,-,TRBV7-2,CASSTRGTKSTDTQYF,TGTGCCAGCAGCACTCGGGGGACAAAAAGCACAGATACGCAGTATTTT
-,TRBJ2-6,-,TRBV4-1,CASSQDSFSPSGANVLTF,TGCGCCAGCAGCCAAGATTCATTCAGTCCCTCTGGGGCCAACGTCCTGACTTTC
few,TRBJ2-1,-,TRBV6-2/TRBV6-3,CASSYSSGNEQFF,TGTGCCAGCAGTTACTCGTCCGGGAATGAGCAGTTCTTC